This T cell receptor beta chain comes out of a study of blood T cell repertoires in COVID-19. About the study: T cells, B-cell-depleted T cells, or PBMCs provided the cDNA or gDNA that served as material.

TCRdb keeps only in-frame clones here, not all; method: immunoSEQ multiplex PCR. The profile shows approximately 250,000 clones, approximately 87% of them singletons. The CDR3 runs to 15 residues. Germline V gives CDR1 LGHNT, CDR2 FRNRAP. Trimming took 6 bases from V and 4 from J, leaving 17 bases between them. Material for sequencing was peripheral blood. This receptor was taken from a man aged 55 to 70 who had recovered from COVID-19. V is TRBV12-5 and J is TRBJ2-3; possible D gene TRBD2, 6 bases. The CDR3 region is CASGLPLREADTQYF. DNA for the CDR3: TGTGCTAGTGGCCTGCCCCTCAGGGAGGCAGATACGCAGTATTTT.